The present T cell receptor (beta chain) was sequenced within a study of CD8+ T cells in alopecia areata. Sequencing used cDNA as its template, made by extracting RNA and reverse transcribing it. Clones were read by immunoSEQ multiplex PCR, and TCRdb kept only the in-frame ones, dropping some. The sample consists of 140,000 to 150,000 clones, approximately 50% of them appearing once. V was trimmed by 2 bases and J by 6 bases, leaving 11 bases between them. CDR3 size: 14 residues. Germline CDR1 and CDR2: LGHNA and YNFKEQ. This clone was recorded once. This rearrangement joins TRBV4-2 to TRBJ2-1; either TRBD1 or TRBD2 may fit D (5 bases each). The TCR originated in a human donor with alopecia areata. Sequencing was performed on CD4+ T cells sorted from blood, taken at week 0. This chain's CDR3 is CASSQRDVGNEQFF. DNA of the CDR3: TGTGCCAGCAGCCAAAGGGACGTAGGCAATGAGCAGTTCTTC.